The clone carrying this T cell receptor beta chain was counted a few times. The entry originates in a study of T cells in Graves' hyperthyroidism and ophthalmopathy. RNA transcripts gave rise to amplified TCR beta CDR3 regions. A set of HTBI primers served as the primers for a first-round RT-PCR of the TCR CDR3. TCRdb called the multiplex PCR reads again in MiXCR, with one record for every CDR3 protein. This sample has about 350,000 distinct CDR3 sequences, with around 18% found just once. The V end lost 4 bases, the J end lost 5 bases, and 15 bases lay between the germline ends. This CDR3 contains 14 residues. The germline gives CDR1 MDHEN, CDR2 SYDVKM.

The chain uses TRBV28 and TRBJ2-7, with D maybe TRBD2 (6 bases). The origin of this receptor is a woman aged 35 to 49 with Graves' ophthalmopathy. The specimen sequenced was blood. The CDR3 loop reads CASSWGVAEDEQYF. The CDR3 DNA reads TGTGCCAGCAGTTGGGGGGTAGCCGAAGACGAGCAGTACTTC.